The following is a T cell receptor beta chain sequence with its context. Antigen unknown. Distinct nucleotide sequences in the sample also encode this CDR3. The sample originates from a study of T cell responses to AZD1222 COVID-19 vaccine. Between the trimmed V and J ends, which lost 2 bases and 6 bases, there was a span of 5 bases. The length of the CDR3 is 11 residues. CDR1 and CDR2 (germline): MNHEY, SVGAGI. Study-wide points: Spike-wide vaccine-associated CD4 TCRs dominated at 160-218 and 743-854. Two AZD1222 administrations were followed by greater Spike-specific TCR breadth and depth.

Only in-frame clones appear in the TCRdb table, and some are missing; sequencing was by immunoSEQ multiplex PCR. The data hold fewer than 150,000 clones, with about nine tenths observed a single time. This chain uses TRBV6-5 with TRBJ2-7; D unresolved. The sequence was collected from an adult in good health. Sequenced material: peripheral blood, taken on day 0 of AZD1222 vaccination. CDR3 in amino acids: CASSYGGEQYF. For the CDR3, the DNA is TGTGCCAGCAGTTACGGCGGCGAGCAGTACTTC.